The rows below give T cell receptor beta chains drawn from one sample of a study of molecular identifiers for immune sequencing clone quantification. TCRdb reprocessed the PCR reads via MiXCR and lists one record per CDR3 protein. The sample yields approximately 36,000 distinct CDR3 sequences, approximately 18% seen once. The sample consisted of naive CD8+ T cells from blood, with Jurkat cell RNA spiked in. Every receptor here comes from a human donor in good health. Some libraries in this study had Jurkat cell RNA spiked in. CDR3s include the opening cysteine and the closing phenylalanine or tryptophan. The order of the fields is clone size, V gene, J gene, D gene, CDR3 DNA, CDR3 protein. D genes are given only for firm matches. Part of the rows lack a size; the others show once, few, many or a class for expanded clones.

>NA|TRBV6-2/TRBV6-3|TRBJ2-1|NA
TGTGCCAGCAGTGATAGGACAGAGCCTTTCTACAATGAGCAGTTCTTC
CASSDRTEPFYNEQFF
>NA|TRBV15|TRBJ2-7|TRBD2
TGTGTCACCAGCCTTGGACTAGAGAACTCCTACGAGCAGTACTTC
CVTSLGLENSYEQYF
>many|TRBV9|TRBJ2-2|NA
TGTGCCAGCAGCGACCGGGACTACACCGGGGAGCTGTTTTTT
CASSDRDYTGELFF
>few|TRBV2|TRBJ2-7|NA
TGTGCCAGCTCTTCTTCCGGCCTGTCCTACGAGCAGTACTTC
CASSSSGLSYEQYF
>NA|TRBV14|TRBJ2-5|NA
TGTGCCAGCAGCCAAGTAAAAGTACTCCAAGAGACCCAGTACTTC
CASSQVKVLQETQYF
>NA|TRBV29-1|TRBJ2-7|NA
TGCAGCGTTGAGGACGGAGGCTATCCGGTCGAGCAGTACTTC
CSVEDGGYPVEQYF
>many|TRBV9|TRBJ2-3|NA
TGTGCCAGCAGCGCGCCCTTAGAAGATACGCAGTATTTT
CASSAPLEDTQYF
>many|TRBV7-9|TRBJ2-7|NA
TGTGCCAGCAGCTTAGGGGAGGCTAGCGAATTCAAGCAGTACTTC
CASSLGEASEFKQYF
>many|TRBV4-1|TRBJ2-3|NA
TGCGCCAGCAGCCACTCTCCGGGACCCAATGGGATCACAGATACGCAGTATTTT
CASSHSPGPNGITDTQYF
>many|TRBV19|TRBJ1-5|NA
TGTGCCAGTAGTATCGGGCGGATCAATCAGCCCCAGCATTTT
CASSIGRINQPQHF
>many|TRBV7-9|TRBJ1-4|NA
TGTGCCAGCAGCTTAGTAAGCGGCAGACTCCACGAAAAACTGTTTTTT
CASSLVSGRLHEKLFF
>many|TRBV20-1|TRBJ2-3|NA
TGCAGTGCTAGCTGGGGGTGGGGTACGCAGTATTTT
CSASWGWGTQYF
>many|TRBV28|TRBJ2-3|NA
TGTGCCAGCAGTACCCACACAGATACGCAGTATTTT
CASSTHTDTQYF
>NA|TRBV9|TRBJ2-3|NA
TGTGCCAGCAGCGTAGACCGGCTAACTAGCACAGATACGCAGTATTTT
CASSVDRLTSTDTQYF
>NA|TRBV5-5|TRBJ1-4|NA
TGTGCCAGCGGCCTCGGACTGGCAACTAGTGAAAAACTGTTTTTT
CASGLGLATSEKLFF
>few|TRBV7-9|TRBJ2-5|NA
TGTGCCAGCAGCTTAGCCCAGGGGCGTGAGGAGACCCAGTACTTC
CASSLAQGREETQYF
>few|TRBV7-3|TRBJ2-2|TRBD2
TGTGCCAGCAGCAGCCCCCTAGCGGGTGACACCGGGGAGCTGTTTTTT
CASSSPLAGDTGELFF
>NA|TRBV9|TRBJ2-1|TRBD2
TGTGCCAGCAGCGTAGGTGGGACTAGCGCGTACAATGAGCAGTTCTTC
CASSVGGTSAYNEQFF
>NA|TRBV6-1|TRBJ1-5|NA
TGTGCCAGCACCGGGGGGGGGGCTCAGCCCCAGCATTTT
CASTGGGAQPQHF
>many|TRBV7-3|TRBJ2-1|TRBD2
TGTGCCAGCAGCGCGGGACTAGCGAGCTACAATGAGCAGTTCTTC
CASSAGLASYNEQFF
>few|TRBV9|TRBJ2-3|TRBD1
TGTGCCAGCAGCTCATGGACAGGGAGGAACACAGATACGCAGTATTTT
CASSSWTGRNTDTQYF
>many|TRBV5-1|TRBJ2-1|TRBD2
TGCGCCAGCAGCTTGGCGGCGGGAGTTGGGTACAATGAGCAGTTCTTC
CASSLAAGVGYNEQFF